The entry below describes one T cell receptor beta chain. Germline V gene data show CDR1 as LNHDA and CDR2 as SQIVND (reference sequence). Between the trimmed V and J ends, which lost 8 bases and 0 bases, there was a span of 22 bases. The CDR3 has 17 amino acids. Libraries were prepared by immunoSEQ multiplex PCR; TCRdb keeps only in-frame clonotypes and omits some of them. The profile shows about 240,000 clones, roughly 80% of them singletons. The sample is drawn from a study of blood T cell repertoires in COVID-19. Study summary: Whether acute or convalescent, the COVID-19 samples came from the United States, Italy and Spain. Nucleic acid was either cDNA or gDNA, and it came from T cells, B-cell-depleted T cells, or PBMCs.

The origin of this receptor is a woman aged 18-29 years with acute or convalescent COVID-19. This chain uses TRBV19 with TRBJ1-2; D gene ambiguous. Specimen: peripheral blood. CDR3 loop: CASREAGRSGSNYGYTF. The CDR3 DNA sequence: TGTGCCAGTCGAGAGGCAGGCCGGAGCGGTTCTAACTATGGCTACACCTTC.